These 27 T cell receptor beta chains were sequenced from one sample in a study of regulatory and conventional T cells in RAG deficiency. Measured with immunoSEQ multiplex PCR; TCRdb has only the in-frame clones, and not every one. The table shows approximately 8,500 clones, with more than 75% occurring only once. This sample also appeared in a second study, on regulatory T cells. That paper adds: Primers: 52 TRBV forward and 13 TRBJ reverse.

Sequencing was performed on CD8+ T cells sorted from blood. These TCRs come from a human donor in good health.

The chain recombines TRBV5-5 with TRBJ1-1, with D perhaps matching TRBD1 (5 bases). The germline gives CDR1 SGHKS, CDR2 YYEKEE (reference sequence). Between the trimmed V and J ends, which lost 5 bases and 5 bases, there was a span of 13 bases. The CDR3 sequence is 13 residues long. CDR3 residues: CASRHQGWTEAFF. Here the CDR3 DNA reads TGTGCCAGCAGGCATCAGGGTTGGACTGAAGCTTTCTTT. The full variable domain, with the rest looked up from reference TRBV5-5 and TRBJ1-1, is DAGVTQSPTHLIKTRGQQVTLRCSPISGHKSVSWYQQVLGQGPQFIFQYYEKEERGRGNFPDRFSARQFPNYSSELNVNALLLGDSALYLCASRHQGWTEAFFGQGTRLTVV.

The CDR3 nucleotides read TGCAGCGTTGAGTTCGGACTAGTCGAGGAGCAGTACTTC. Encoded protein: CSVEFGLVEEQYF. The rearrangement links TRBV29-1 to TRBJ2-7; 7 bases line up with TRBD2. V shed 3 bases, J shed 7 bases, and the junction held 9 bases outside the gene matches. The germline V gene encodes CDR1 SQVTM and CDR2 ANQGSEA. The CDR3 is made up of 13 amino acids.

This clone was found a few times. This chain connects TRBV30 to TRBJ1-6, with D hard to call. CDR1 is GTSNPN, CDR2 SVGIG, per germline (reference sequence). The CDR3 extends over 15 amino acids. With 0 bases removed from V and 7 bases from J, the gap between germline ends came to 13 bases. CDR3 bases: TGTGCCTGGAGTGTACTGGCGTATGGGAATTCACCCCTCCACTTT. Translating it yields CAWSVLAYGNSPLHF.

The V gene is TRBV18, the J gene TRBJ2-5; TRBD2 is a possible D gene (6 bases). Near its end, the DNA agrees better with TRBJ2-7, so the J call may be wrong. Germline V gene data show CDR1 as KGHSH and CDR2 as LQKENI. The CDR3 has 15 amino acids. The CDR3 region has the DNA TGTGCCAGCTCACCATGGGGCGGAGGGGAGTACGAGCAGTACTTC. This encodes CASSPWGGGEYEQYF.

This rearrangement joins TRBV11-2 to TRBJ2-3; D gene uncertain. This CDR3 comprises 15 residues. Germline CDR1 and CDR2: SGHAT and FQNNGV. Trimming cost V 0 bases and J 2 bases, with 9 bases left between them. The CDR3, as DNA: TGTGCCAGCAGCTTAGACTACGGCCACACAGATACGCAGTATTTT. Its protein product is CASSLDYGHTDTQYF.

The chain carries TRBV9 and TRBJ2-3; 14 positions match TRBD2. The CDR3 loop spans 16 amino acids. The V segment lost 3 bases and the J segment 0 bases; nucleotides outside the gene matches: 0. Germline CDR1 SGDLS, CDR2 YYNGEE. CDR3 sequence: CASSGTSGGSTDTQYF. CDR3 in DNA: TGTGCCAGCAGCGGGACTAGCGGGGGGAGCACAGATACGCAGTATTTT.

The chain couples TRBV9 to TRBJ2-2, with D possibly being TRBD1 or TRBD2 (5 bases each). The V and J ends lost 7 bases and 7 bases respectively, with 8 bases between them. Germline values: CDR1 SGDLS, CDR2 YYNGEE. CDR3 length equals 11 residues. CDR3 in amino acids: CASGGIGELFF. In nucleotides, the CDR3 is TGTGCCAGCGGGGGAATCGGGGAGCTGTTTTTT.

V is TRBV28 and J is TRBJ1-2, with D perhaps TRBD1 (6 bases). V was pared by 5 bases and J by 7 bases, with 17 bases between. This CDR3 comprises 14 residues. CDR1 and CDR2 (germline): MDHEN, SYDVKM. CDR3 DNA: TGTGCCAGCAGTCCTATGAGGGGGGGCAGTGGCTACACCTTC. As protein: CASSPMRGGSGYTF.

The rearrangement joins TRBV10-1 to TRBJ2-3, with a weak D call TRBD2 (6 bases). The CDR3 contains 13 residues. Germline CDR1 reads WNHNN; CDR2 reads SYGVQD (reference sequence). Deletions cut 8 bases from V and 0 bases from J, with 9 bases between. This CDR3 is CASQGLSTDTQYF. The DNA for the CDR3 is TGCGCCAGCCAGGGACTTAGCACAGATACGCAGTATTTT.

The chain combines TRBV25-1 with TRBJ2-1; the D gene could be TRBD1 or TRBD2 (5 bases each). This CDR3 comprises 11 residues. Germline loops: CDR1 MGHDK, CDR2 SYGVNS. Trimming left V 8 bases short and J 8 bases short, with 10 bases between. CDR3 bases: TGTGCCAGCGCCCAGGGAGATGAGCAGTTCTTC. It encodes CASAQGDEQFF. The variable domain in full, completed from reference TRBV25-1 and TRBJ2-1, reads EADIYQTPRYLVIGTGKKITLECSQTMGHDKMYWYQQDPGMELHLIHYSYGVNSTEKGDLSSESTVSRIRTEHFPLTLESARPSHTSQYLCASAQGDEQFFGPGTRLTVL.

Here the CDR3 reads CASSFEGANTEAFF. In DNA, the CDR3 is TGCGCCAGCAGCTTTGAGGGGGCAAACACTGAAGCTTTCTTT. This chain links TRBV5-1 with TRBJ1-1, with TRBD1 matching over 7 bases. CDR1 is SGHRS, CDR2 YFSETQ, per germline. The CDR3 has 14 residues. V trimming: 2 bases; J trimming: 2 bases; junction bases outside the gene matches: 3.

The rearrangement links TRBV5-5 to TRBJ2-1; the D is unclear. V shed 3 bases and J shed 8 bases, with 9 bases lying between them. Germline CDR1 is SGHKS and CDR2 is YYEKEE (reference sequence). This CDR3 comprises 12 residues. The CDR3 region has the DNA TGTGCCAGCAGCTCGCCCCCGGATGAGCAGTTCTTC. Translation: CASSSPPDEQFF. The full variable domain, rest sourced from reference TRBV5-5 and TRBJ2-1, is DAGVTQSPTHLIKTRGQQVTLRCSPISGHKSVSWYQQVLGQGPQFIFQYYEKEERGRGNFPDRFSARQFPNYSSELNVNALLLGDSALYLCASSSPPDEQFFGPGTRLTVL.

This chain uses TRBV5-4 with TRBJ2-1; 11 positions agree with TRBD2. This CDR3 spans 15 amino acids. The junction had 4 bases not matched to a gene; V was cut back by 4 bases and J by 4 bases. Germline CDR1 SGHNT, CDR2 YYREEE (reference sequence). Here the CDR3 DNA reads TGTGCCAGCAGCCAAGGGACTAGCGGATACAATGAGCAGTTCTTC. Protein: CASSQGTSGYNEQFF. Complete variable domain (other parts from reference TRBV5-4 and TRBJ2-1): ETGVTQSPTHLIKTRGQQVTLRCSSQSGHNTVSWYQQALGQGPQFIFQYYREEENGRGNFPPRFSGLQFPNYSSELNVNALELDDSALYLCASSQGTSGYNEQFFGPGTRLTVL.

This sequence joins TRBV5-6 and TRBJ2-7; 10 bases match TRBD1. Germline lookup yields CDR1 SGHDT and CDR2 YYEEEE. V shed 4 bases and J 2 bases; nucleotides not matched to a gene: 6. The CDR3 contains 15 residues. The CDR3 sequence: CASSVTGGVPYEQYF. CDR3 nucleotide sequence: TGTGCCAGCAGCGTGACAGGGGGCGTCCCCTACGAGCAGTACTTC.

The V gene is TRBV7-8, the J gene TRBJ2-2; D is unresolved. Germline-derived CDR1 and CDR2 are SGHVS and FQNEAQ. This CDR3 spans 13 amino acids. V was clipped by 3 bases and J by 4 bases, with 6 bases between them. CDR3 DNA: TGTGCCAGCAGCTTCGGCTCCACCGGGGAGCTGTTTTTT. This codes for CASSFGSTGELFF.

This clone was detected only a few times. This chain connects TRBV12-1 to TRBJ2-4; the D call in the table, TRBD2, was not verified against the DNA. TRBV12-1 is labeled a pseudogene. The CDR3 is 14 residues long. CDR3 bases: TGTGCCAGCTGGGGGGACCTAGCCAAAAACATTCAGTACTTC. It codes for CASWGDLAKNIQYF.

This clone has a single count. The chain links TRBV30 to TRBJ2-1; D is unresolved. Germline CDR1 and CDR2: GTSNPN and SVGIG (reference sequence). CDR3 length: 11 amino acids. Trimming cost V 2 bases and J 7 bases, with 6 bases left between them. The CDR3 sequence: CAWSRRNEQFF. CDR3 coding DNA: TGTGCCTGGAGTCGTCGTAATGAGCAGTTCTTC.

This clone showed up just a few times. The chain joins TRBV11-2 to TRBJ2-7; D is unclear. The CDR3 covers 13 residues. Per the germline V gene, CDR1 is SGHAT and CDR2 is FQNNGV. V was pared by 5 bases and J by 0 bases, with 8 bases between. For the CDR3, the DNA is TGTGCCAGCAGCCCCCGGTTCTCCTACGAGCAGTACTTC. Its protein is CASSPRFSYEQYF.

V is TRBV25-1 and J is TRBJ2-2; TRBD1 matches 8 bases. This CDR3 region has 18 residues. The V segment lost 1 base and the J segment 0 bases; nucleotides outside the gene matches: 7. CDR1 MGHDK and CDR2 SYGVNS come from the germline V gene. Here the CDR3 reads CASSELGQAYANTGELFF. The CDR3 DNA reads as TGTGCCAGCAGTGAATTGGGACAGGCTTACGCGAACACCGGGGAGCTGTTTTTT. The whole variable domain, filled in from reference TRBV25-1 and TRBJ2-2, reads EADIYQTPRYLVIGTGKKITLECSQTMGHDKMYWYQQDPGMELHLIHYSYGVNSTEKGDLSSESTVSRIRTEHFPLTLESARPSHTSQYLCASSELGQAYANTGELFFGEGSRLTVL.

CDR3 sequence reads: CASSFAGGNYGYTF. In nucleotides, the CDR3 is TGTGCCAGCAGCTTTGCGGGGGGGAACTATGGCTACACCTTC. The rearrangement links TRBV5-5 to TRBJ1-2, with D perhaps matching TRBD1 (5 bases). V shed 2 bases and J shed 2 bases, with 10 bases lying between them. Looked up from germline, CDR1 is SGHKS and CDR2 is YYEKEE (reference sequence). The CDR3 runs 14 residues.

This clone is a singleton in its sample. The chain carries TRBV5-6 and TRBJ1-2; tentatively, D is TRBD1 (5 bases). Trimming stripped 1 base from V and 6 bases from J, with 10 bases between. CDR1 SGHDT and CDR2 YYEEEE come from the germline V gene. The CDR3 contains 13 residues. CDR3 sequence: CASSLSGANGYTF. The CDR3 coding sequence is TGTGCCAGCAGCTTGTCCGGGGCGAATGGCTACACCTTC.

The CDR3 DNA is TGTGCCAGCGGAGTCCACTTGGGGCAGGGAGGAGCCGGGGAGCTGTTTTTT. Translation: CASGVHLGQGGAGELFF. V and J are TRBV11-3 and TRBJ2-2; tentatively, D is TRBD2 (6 bases). The ends were cut back, 8 bases at V and 6 bases at J, with 25 bases in the middle. Germline-derived CDR1 and CDR2 are SGHNT and YENEEA. The CDR3 runs 17 residues.

The chain recombines TRBV4-1 with TRBJ1-1, with D possibly matching TRBD1 (6 bases). There are 15 residues in the CDR3. V lost 2 bases, J lost 1 base, and 11 bases lay in between. CDR1 MGHRA and CDR2 YSYEKL come from the germline V gene. CDR3 loop: CASSQYPGANTEAFF. Written as DNA, the CDR3 is TGCGCCAGCAGCCAATATCCAGGGGCGAACACTGAAGCTTTCTTT.

This clone showed up just once. CDR3 protein: CAWSVQSSGHSSYNEQFF. The DNA for the CDR3 is TGTGCCTGGAGTGTACAATCCTCGGGGCATAGCTCCTACAATGAGCAGTTCTTC. This rearrangement joins TRBV30 to TRBJ2-1; the D gene could be TRBD1 or TRBD2 (5 bases each). The ends were cut back, 0 bases at V and 0 bases at J, with 18 bases in the middle. Per the germline V gene, CDR1 is GTSNPN and CDR2 is SVGIG (reference sequence). The CDR3 contains 18 residues.

V and J are TRBV5-1 and TRBJ1-1; no clear D gene. Trimming took 4 bases from V and 7 from J, leaving 17 bases between them. This CDR3 has 14 residues. CDR1 SGHRS and CDR2 YFSETQ come from the germline V gene. CDR3 protein: CASSLTHSLNEAFF. CDR3 nucleotides: TGCGCCAGCAGCCTCACACATAGCTTAAATGAAGCTTTCTTT.

This clone was recorded once. CDR3 amino acids: CASSLGGVDYGYTF. The CDR3 nucleotides read TGCGCCAGCAGCCTGGGGGGGGTAGACTATGGCTACACCTTC. The chain couples TRBV4-1 to TRBJ1-2; D may be TRBD1 (5 bases). The CDR3 is made up of 14 amino acids. Germline CDR1 is MGHRA and CDR2 is YSYEKL. Trimming took off 4 bases at V and 3 bases at J, with 12 bases between the two ends.

The chain uses TRBV2 and TRBJ2-7, with 9 bases aligning to TRBD2. Unmatched junction bases numbered 10, after V lost 11 bases and J lost 2 bases. The CDR3 totals 14 residues. In germline, CDR1 is SNHLY, CDR2 FYNNEI. The CDR3 here is CADQEAGGAYEQYF. The CDR3 region has the DNA TGTGCCGATCAGGAAGCGGGAGGCGCCTACGAGCAGTACTTC.